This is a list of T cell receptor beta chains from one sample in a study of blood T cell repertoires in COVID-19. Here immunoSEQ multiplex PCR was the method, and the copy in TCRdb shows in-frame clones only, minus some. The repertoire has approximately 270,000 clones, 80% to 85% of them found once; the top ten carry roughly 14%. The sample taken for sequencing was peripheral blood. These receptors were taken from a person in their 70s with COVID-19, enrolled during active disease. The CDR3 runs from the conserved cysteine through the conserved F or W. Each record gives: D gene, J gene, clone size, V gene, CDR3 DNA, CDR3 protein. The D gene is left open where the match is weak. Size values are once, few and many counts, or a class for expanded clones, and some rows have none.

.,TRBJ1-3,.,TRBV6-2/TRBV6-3,TGTGCCAGCAGTTACTGGCAACCTGGAAACACCATATATTTT,CASSYWQPGNTIYF
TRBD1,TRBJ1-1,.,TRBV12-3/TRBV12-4,TGTGCCAGCAGTCTACAGGGGAAAGCTTTCTTT,CASSLQGKAFF
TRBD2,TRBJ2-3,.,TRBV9,TGTGCCAGCAGCGTAAAAGCGGGGGGGCCTACAGATACGCAGTATTTT,CASSVKAGGPTDTQYF
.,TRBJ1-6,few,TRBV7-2,TGTGCCAGCAGCTTAGGGCCCGGGGGTAATAATTCACCCCTCCACTTT,CASSLGPGGNNSPLHF
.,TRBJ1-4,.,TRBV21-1,TGTGCCAGCAGGGTGGTACAGGGGGGTGAAAAACTGTTTTTT,CASRVVQGGEKLFF
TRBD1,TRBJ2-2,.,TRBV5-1,TGCGCCAGCAGCCTACAACAGGGGATTAACACCGGGGAGCTGTTTTTT,CASSLQQGINTGELFF
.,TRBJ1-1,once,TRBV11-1,TGTGCCAGCAGCTTAGGTGGTGGGCAGGGGAACACTGAAGCTTTCTTT,CASSLGGGQGNTEAFF
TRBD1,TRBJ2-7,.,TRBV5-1,TGCGCCAGCAGCTTGTTGGGACAGGGGTACGGGGAGCAGTACTTC,CASSLLGQGYGEQYF
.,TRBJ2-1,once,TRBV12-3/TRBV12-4,TGTGCCAGCAACCTCCAGGCGGACTTTCCAGGGGTCTTC,CASNLQADFPGVF
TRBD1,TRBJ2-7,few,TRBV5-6,TGTGCCAGCAGCTTGATCGGACAGGGGGCGGGAGAGCAGTACTTC,CASSLIGQGAGEQYF
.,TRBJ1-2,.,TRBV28,TGTGCCAGCATGAAAACGGCGGCTTATGGCTACACCTTC,CASMKTAAYGYTF
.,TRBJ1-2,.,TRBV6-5,TGTGCCAGCACCAGACCGGGACACGAAGGCTACACCTTC,CASTRPGHEGYTF
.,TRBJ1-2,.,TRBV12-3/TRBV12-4,TGTGCCAGCAGTTTACGAGGCTATGGCTACACCTTC,CASSLRGYGYTF
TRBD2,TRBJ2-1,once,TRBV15,TGTGCCACCAGCAGAGATAGCGGGGTACACAATGAGCAGTTCTTC,CATSRDSGVHNEQFF
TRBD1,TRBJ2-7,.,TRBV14,TGTGCCAGCAGCCTTTTGACAGGGGGTATCTACGAGCAGTACTTC,CASSLLTGGIYEQYF
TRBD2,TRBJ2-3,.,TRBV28,TGTGCCAGCAGTTTCTTAGCGGGAGGAAAGGATTTT,CASSFLAGGKDF
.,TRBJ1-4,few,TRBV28,TGTGCCAGCAGTCTCCCTACAGGACCTAATGAAAAACTGTTTTTT,CASSLPTGPNEKLFF
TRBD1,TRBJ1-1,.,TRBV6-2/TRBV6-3,TGTGCCAGCAGTCATCGAAGGACAGGGCCCGTCAGGAACACTGAAGCTTTCTTT,CASSHRRTGPVRNTEAFF
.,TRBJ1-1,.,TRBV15,TGTGCCACCAGAAGGGAGATGAACACTGAAGCTTTCTTT,CATRREMNTEAFF
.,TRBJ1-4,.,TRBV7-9,TGTGCCAGCAGCTTAGGACAGGACAACGGGGAAAAACTGTTTTTT,CASSLGQDNGEKLFF
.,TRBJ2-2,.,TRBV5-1,TGCGCCAGCAGCAGGGACATTTCGAACACCGGGGAGCTGTTTTTT,CASSRDISNTGELFF
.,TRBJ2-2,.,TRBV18,TGTGCCAGCTCACCACCGGCGCAACACCGGGGAGCTGTTTTT,CASSPPAQHRGAVF